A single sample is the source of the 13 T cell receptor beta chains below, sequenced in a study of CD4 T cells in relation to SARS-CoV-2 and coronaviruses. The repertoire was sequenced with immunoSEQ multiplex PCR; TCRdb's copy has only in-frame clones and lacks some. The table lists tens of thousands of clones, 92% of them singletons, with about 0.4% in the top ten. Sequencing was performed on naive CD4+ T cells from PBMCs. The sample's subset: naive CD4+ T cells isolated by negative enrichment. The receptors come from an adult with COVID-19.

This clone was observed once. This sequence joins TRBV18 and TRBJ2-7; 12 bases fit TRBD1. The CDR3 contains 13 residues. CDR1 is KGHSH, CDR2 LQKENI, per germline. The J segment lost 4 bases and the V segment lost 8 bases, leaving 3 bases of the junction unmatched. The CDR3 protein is CASRGQGAYEQYF. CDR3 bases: TGTGCCAGCCGGGGACAGGGGGCGTACGAGCAGTACTTC.

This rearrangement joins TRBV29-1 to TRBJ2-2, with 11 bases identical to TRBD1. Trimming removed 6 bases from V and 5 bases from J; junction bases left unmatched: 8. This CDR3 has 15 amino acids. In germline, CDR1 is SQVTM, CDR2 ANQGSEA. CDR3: CSVGLGQGGTGELFF. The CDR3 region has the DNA TGCAGCGTCGGATTGGGACAGGGGGGGACCGGGGAGCTGTTTTTT.

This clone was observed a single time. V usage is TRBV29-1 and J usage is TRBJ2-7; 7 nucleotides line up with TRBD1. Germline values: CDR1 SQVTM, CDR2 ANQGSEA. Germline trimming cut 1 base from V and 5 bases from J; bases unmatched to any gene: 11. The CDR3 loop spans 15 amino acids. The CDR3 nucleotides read TGCAGCGTTGAAGTACGACAGGGCAGACCGGACGAGCAGTACTTC. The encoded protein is CSVEVRQGRPDEQYF.

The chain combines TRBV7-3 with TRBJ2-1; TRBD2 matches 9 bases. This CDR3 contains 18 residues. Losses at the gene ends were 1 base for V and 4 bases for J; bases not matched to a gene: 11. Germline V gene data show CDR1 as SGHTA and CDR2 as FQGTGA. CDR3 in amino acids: CASSLNPTIAGAYNEQFF. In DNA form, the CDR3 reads TGTGCCAGCAGCTTAAACCCCACAATAGCGGGAGCTTACAATGAGCAGTTCTTC.

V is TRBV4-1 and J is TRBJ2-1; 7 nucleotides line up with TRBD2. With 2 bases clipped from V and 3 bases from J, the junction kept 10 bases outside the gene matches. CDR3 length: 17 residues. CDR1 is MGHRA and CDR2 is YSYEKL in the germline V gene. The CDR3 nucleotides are TGCGCCAGCAGCCAATACTCTAGCGGAAGAAGCTACAATGAGCAGTTCTTC. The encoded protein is CASSQYSSGRSYNEQFF.

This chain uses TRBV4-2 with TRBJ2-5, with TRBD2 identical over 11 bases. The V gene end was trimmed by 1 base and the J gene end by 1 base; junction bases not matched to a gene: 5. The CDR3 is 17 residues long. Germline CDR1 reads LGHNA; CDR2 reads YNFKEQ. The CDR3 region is CASSQARLAGLQETQYF. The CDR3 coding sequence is TGTGCCAGCAGCCAAGCCCGACTAGCGGGACTCCAAGAGACCCAGTACTTC.

This CDR3 is CASAGRKDGEAFF. CDR3 nucleotides: TGTGCCAGCGCAGGCAGGAAGGATGGGGAAGCTTTCTTT. The chain links TRBV28 to TRBJ1-1, with no clear D. The CDR3 extends over 13 amino acids. V lost 8 bases to trimming and J lost 8 bases, with 18 bases between them. Germline V gene data show CDR1 as MDHEN and CDR2 as SYDVKM.

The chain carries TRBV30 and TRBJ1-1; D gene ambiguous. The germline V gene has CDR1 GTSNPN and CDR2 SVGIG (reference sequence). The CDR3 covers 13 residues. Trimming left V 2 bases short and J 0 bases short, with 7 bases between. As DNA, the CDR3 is TGTGCCTGGAGTCCCCTCTTGAACACTGAAGCTTTCTTT. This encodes CAWSPLLNTEAFF.

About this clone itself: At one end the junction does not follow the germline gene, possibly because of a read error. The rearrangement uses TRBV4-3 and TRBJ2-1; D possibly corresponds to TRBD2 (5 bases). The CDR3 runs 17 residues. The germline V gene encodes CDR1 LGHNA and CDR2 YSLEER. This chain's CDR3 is CASRQDYSGMIGDEQFF. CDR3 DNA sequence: TGCGCCAGCAGACAAGACTACAGTGGGATGATTGGGGATGAGCAGTTCTTC.

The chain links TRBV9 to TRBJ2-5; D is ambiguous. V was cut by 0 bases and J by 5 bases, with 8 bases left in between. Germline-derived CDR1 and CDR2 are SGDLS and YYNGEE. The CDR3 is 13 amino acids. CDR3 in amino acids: CASSVGLRETQYF. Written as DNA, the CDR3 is TGTGCCAGCAGCGTAGGGTTGAGGGAGACCCAGTACTTC.

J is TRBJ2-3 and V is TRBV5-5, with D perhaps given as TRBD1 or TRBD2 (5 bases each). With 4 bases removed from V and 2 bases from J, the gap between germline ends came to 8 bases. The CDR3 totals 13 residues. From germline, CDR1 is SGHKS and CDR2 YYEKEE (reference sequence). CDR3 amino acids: CASSPGTTDTQYF. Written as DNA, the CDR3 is TGTGCCAGCAGCCCCGGGACCACAGATACGCAGTATTTT.

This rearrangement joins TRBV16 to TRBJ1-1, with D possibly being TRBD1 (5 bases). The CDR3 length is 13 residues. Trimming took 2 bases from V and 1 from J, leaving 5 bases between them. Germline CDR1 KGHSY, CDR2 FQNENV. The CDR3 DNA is TGTGCCAGCAGCCAACAGGGGAACACTGAAGCTTTCTTT. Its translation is CASSQQGNTEAFF.

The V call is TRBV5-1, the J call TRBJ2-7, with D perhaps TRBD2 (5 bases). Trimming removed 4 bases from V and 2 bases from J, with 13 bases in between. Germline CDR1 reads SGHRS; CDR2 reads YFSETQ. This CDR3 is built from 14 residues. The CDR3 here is CASSIRTGTYEQYF. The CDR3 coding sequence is TGCGCCAGCAGCATACGGACGGGAACCTACGAGCAGTACTTC.